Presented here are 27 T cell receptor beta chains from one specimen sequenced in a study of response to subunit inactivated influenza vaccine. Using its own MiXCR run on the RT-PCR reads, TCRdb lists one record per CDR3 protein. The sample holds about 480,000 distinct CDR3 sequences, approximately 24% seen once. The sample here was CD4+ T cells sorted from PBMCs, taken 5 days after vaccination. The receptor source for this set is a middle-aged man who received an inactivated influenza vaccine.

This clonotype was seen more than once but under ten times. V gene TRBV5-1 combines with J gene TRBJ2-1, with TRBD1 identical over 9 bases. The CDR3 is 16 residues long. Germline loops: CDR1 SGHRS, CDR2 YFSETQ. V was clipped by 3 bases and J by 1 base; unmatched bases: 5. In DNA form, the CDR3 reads TGCGCCAGCAGCTCGGGACAGGGCGGATCCTACAATGAGCAGTTCTTC. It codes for CASSSGQGGSYNEQFF.

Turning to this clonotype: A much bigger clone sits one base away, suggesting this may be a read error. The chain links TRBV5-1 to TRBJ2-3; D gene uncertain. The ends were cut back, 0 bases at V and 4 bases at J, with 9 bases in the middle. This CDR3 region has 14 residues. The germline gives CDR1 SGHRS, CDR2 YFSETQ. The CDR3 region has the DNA TGCGCCAGCAGCTTGGGTAACCAGTCAGATACGCAGTATTTT. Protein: CASSLGNQSDTQYF.

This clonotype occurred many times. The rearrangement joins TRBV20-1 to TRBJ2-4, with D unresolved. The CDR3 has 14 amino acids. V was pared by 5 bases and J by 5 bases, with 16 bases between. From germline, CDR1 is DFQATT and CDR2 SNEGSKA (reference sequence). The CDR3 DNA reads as TGCAGTGCTTCAGAGACGGATTCTCAAAACATTCAGTACTTC. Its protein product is CSASETDSQNIQYF.

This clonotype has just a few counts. In DNA form, the CDR3 reads TGCGCCAGCGGGACTACCCGACAAGAGACCCAGTACTTC. Residues: CASGTTRQETQYF. The genes are TRBV10-2 and TRBJ2-5; 7 bases are shared with TRBD2. The V segment lost 8 bases and the J segment 2 bases; nucleotides outside the gene matches: 5. The CDR3 runs 13 residues. Germline lookup yields CDR1 WSHSY and CDR2 SAAADI.

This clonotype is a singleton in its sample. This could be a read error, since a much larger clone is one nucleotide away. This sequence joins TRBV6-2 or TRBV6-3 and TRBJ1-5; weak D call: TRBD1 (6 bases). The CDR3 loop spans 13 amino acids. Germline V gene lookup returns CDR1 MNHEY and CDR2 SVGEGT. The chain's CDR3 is CATSDSFNQPHHF. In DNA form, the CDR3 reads TGTGCCACCTCGGACAGCTTCAATCAGCCCCATCATTTT.

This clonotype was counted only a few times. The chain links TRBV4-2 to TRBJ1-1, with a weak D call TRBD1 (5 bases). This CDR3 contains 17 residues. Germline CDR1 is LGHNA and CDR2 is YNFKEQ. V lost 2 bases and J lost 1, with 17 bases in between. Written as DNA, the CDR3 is TGTGCCAGCAGCCAATTCCATGTGGGACCGCGGAACACTGAAGCTTTCTTT. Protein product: CASSQFHVGPRNTEAFF.

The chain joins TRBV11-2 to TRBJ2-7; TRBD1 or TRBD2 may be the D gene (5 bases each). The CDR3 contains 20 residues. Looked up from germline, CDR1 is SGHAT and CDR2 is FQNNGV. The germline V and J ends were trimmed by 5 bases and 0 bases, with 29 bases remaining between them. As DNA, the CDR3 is TGTGCCAGCAGCCGGCGGCCCGCGACAGTTAGGTCGGGGAGCTCCTACGAGCAGTACTTC. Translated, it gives CASSRRPATVRSGSSYEQYF.

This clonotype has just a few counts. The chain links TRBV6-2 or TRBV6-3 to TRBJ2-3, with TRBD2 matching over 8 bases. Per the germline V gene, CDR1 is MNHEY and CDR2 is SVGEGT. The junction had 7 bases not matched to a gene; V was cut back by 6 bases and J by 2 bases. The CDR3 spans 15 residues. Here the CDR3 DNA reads TGTGCCAGCAGACGACTAGCGAAAGTCACAGATACGCAGTATTTT. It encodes CASRRLAKVTDTQYF.

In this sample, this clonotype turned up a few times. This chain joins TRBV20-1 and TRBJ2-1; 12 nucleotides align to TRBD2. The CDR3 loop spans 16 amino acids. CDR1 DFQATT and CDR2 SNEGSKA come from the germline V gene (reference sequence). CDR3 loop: CSGGASGRAVEDEQFF. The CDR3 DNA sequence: TGCAGCGGCGGGGCTAGCGGGAGGGCCGTTGAGGATGAGCAGTTCTTC.

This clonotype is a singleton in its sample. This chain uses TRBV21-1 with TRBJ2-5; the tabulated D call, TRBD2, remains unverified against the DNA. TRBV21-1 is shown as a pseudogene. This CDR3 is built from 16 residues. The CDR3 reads CASSKSRGLAGETQYF. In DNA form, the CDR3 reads TGTGCCAGCAGCAAAAGTCGAGGACTAGCTGGGGAGACCCAGTACTTC.

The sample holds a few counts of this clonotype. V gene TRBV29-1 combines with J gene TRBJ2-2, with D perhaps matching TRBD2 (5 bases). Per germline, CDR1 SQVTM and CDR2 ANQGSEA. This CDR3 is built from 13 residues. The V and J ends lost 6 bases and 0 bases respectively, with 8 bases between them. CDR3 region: CSVKTTNTGELFF. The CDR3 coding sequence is TGCAGCGTCAAGACTACGAACACCGGGGAGCTGTTTTTT.

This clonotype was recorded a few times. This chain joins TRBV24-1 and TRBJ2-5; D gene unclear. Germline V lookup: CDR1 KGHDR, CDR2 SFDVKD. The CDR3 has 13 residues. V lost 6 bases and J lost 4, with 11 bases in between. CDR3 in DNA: TGTGCCACCAGTTTAACGGCGTCAGAGACCCAGTACTTC. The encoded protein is CATSLTASETQYF.

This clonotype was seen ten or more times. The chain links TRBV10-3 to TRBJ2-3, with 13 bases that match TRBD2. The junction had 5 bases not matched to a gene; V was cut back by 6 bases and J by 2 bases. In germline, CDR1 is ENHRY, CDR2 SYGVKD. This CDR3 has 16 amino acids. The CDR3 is CAISRGTSGDTDTQYF. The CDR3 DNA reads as TGTGCCATCAGCAGAGGGACTAGCGGGGACACAGATACGCAGTATTTT.

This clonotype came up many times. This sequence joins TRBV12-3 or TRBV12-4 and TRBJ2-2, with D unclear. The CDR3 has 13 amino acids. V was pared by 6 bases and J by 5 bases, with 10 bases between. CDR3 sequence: CASSLTGTGELFF. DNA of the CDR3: TGTGCCAGCAGCTTGACTGGGACCGGGGAGCTGTTTTTT.

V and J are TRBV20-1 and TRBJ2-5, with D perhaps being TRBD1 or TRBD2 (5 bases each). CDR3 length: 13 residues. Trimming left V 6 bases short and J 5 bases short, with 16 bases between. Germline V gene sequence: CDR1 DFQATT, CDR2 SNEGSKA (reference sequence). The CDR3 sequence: CSARGVAAETQYF. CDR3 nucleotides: TGCAGTGCAAGGGGAGTTGCGGCTGAGACCCAGTACTTC.

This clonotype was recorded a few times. The CDR3 nucleotides read TGCGCCAGCAGCGCAGCCGGGGCCAACGTCCTGACTTTC. Amino acid sequence: CASSAAGANVLTF. The chain combines TRBV5-1 with TRBJ2-6; D uncertain. The CDR3 is 13 residues long. Looked up from germline, CDR1 is SGHRS and CDR2 is YFSETQ. V dropped 4 bases and J dropped 4 bases, with 6 bases sitting between them.

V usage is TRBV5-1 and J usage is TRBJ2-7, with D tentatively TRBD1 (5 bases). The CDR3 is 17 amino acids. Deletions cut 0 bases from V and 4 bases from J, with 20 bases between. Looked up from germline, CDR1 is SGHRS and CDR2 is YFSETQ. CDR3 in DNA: TGCGCCAGCAGCTTGGAGGGGAACCCAAAGGTCGGATACGAGCAGTACTTC. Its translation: CASSLEGNPKVGYEQYF.

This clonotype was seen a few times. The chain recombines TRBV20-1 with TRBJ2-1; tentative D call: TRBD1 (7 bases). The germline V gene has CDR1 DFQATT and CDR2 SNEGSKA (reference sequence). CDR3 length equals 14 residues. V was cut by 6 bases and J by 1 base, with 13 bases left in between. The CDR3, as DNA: TGCAGTGCAAGACAGGGAGGTTCCTACAATGAGCAGTTCTTC. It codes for CSARQGGSYNEQFF.

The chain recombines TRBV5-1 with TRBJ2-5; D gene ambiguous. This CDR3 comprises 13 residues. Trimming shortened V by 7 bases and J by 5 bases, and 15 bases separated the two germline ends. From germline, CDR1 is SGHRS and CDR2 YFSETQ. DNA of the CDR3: TGCGCCAGCTCCGCCGCGGCCCGGGAGACCCAGTACTTC. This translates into CASSAAARETQYF.

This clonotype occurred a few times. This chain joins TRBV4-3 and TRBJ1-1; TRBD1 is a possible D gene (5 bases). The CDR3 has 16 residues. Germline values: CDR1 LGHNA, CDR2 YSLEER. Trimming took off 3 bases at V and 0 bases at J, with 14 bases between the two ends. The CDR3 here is CASSQDTNKVNTEAFF. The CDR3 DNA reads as TGCGCCAGCAGCCAGGACACGAATAAAGTGAACACTGAAGCTTTCTTT.

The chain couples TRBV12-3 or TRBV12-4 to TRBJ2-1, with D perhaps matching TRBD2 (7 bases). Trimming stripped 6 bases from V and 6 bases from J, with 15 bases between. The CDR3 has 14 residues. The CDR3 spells CASSPIRGANEQFF. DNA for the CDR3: TGTGCCAGCAGCCCTATTCGGGGGGCCAATGAGCAGTTCTTC.

The DNA of the CDR3 is TGTGCCAGCAGACTTCAGGGACAGGGGCCGGTGCAGCCCCAGCATTTT. Its translation is CASRLQGQGPVQPQHF. V gene TRBV6-1 combines with J gene TRBJ1-5; 10 bases agree with TRBD1. Germline loops: CDR1 MNHNS, CDR2 SASEGT. CDR3 size: 16 residues. Unmatched junction bases numbered 12, after V lost 6 bases and J lost 7 bases.

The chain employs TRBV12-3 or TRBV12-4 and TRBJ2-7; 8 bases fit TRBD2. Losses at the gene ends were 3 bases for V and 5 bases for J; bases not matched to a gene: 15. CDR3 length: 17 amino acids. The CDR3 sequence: CASSFMGSGSSGNEQYF. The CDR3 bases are TGTGCCAGCAGTTTCATGGGGAGCGGGAGTAGTGGTAACGAGCAGTACTTC.

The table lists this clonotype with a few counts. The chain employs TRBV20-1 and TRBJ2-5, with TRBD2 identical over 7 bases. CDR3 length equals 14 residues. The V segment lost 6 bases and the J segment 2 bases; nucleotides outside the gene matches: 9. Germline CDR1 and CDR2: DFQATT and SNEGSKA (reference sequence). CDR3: CSAPRGGAQETQYF. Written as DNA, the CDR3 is TGCAGTGCCCCCCGGGGAGGGGCACAAGAGACCCAGTACTTC.

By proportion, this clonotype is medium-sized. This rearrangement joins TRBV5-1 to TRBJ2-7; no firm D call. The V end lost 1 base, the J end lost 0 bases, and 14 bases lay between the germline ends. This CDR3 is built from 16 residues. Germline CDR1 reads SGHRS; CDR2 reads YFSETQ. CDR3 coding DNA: TGCGCCAGCAGCTTGACCACACTCATCTACTCCTACGAGCAGTACTTC. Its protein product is CASSLTTLIYSYEQYF.

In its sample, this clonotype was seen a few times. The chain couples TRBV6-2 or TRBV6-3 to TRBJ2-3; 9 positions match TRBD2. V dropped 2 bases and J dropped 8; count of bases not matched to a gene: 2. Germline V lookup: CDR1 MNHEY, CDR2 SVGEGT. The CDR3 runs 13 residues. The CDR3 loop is CASSYAGGVTQYF. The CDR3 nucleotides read TGTGCCAGCAGTTACGCGGGGGGGGTTACGCAGTATTTT.

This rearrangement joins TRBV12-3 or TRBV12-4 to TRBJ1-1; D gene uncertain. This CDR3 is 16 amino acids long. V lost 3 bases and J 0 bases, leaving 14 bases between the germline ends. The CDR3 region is CASSLIFGNVNTEAFF. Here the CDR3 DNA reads TGTGCCAGCAGTTTGATTTTCGGGAACGTGAACACTGAAGCTTTCTTT.